Below, 22 T cell receptor beta chains from the same sample are listed, as sequenced in a study of blood T cells in healthy people across ages. It was with a sample-barcoded 5' primer and a J-beta primer mix that a second PCR of about 7 to 12 cycles was run. TCRdb ran MiXCR on the 5' RACE reads and lists one entry per CDR3 protein. The sample records roughly 2 million distinct CDR3 sequences, 49% being singletons. Sequenced sample: blood. The receptors come from a woman between 35 and 50 years old in good health.

The chain recombines TRBV5-1 with TRBJ2-4; D is possibly TRBD2 (6 bases). The J call may not be correct, given that the DNA end is closer to TRBJ2-5. The germline V gene has CDR1 SGHRS and CDR2 YFSETQ. CDR3 length equals 14 residues. The CDR3 loop is CASKRGTAQETQYF. Here the CDR3 DNA reads TGCGCCAGCAAACGGGGGACTGCCCAAGAGACCCAGTACTTC.

This sequence joins TRBV7-3 and TRBJ2-1, with D unclear. Germline CDR1 SGHTA, CDR2 FQGTGA. V was clipped by 1 base and J by 5 bases, with 12 bases between them. The CDR3 is made up of 15 amino acids. The CDR3 DNA is TGTGCCAGCAGCTTAATTGCCGGGTGGAACAATGAGCAGTTCTTC. It specifies CASSLIAGWNNEQFF.

The chain carries TRBV7-6 and TRBJ2-5; weak D call: TRBD2 (6 bases). The CDR3 runs 13 residues. Germline V gene lookup returns CDR1 SGHVS and CDR2 FNYEAQ. V was cut by 6 bases and J by 4 bases, with 12 bases left in between. This chain's CDR3 is CASSAGNIETQYF. CDR3 sequence (DNA): TGTGCCAGCAGTGCGGGGAATATAGAGACCCAGTACTTC.

This clonotype has just a few counts. V gene TRBV7-2 combines with J gene TRBJ2-1; D remains unclear. The germline V gene has CDR1 SGHTA and CDR2 FQGNSA. The CDR3 loop spans 14 amino acids. With 5 bases removed from V and 0 bases from J, the gap between germline ends came to 8 bases. The chain's CDR3 is CASSASFSYNEQFF. The DNA of the CDR3 is TGTGCCAGCAGCGCCTCGTTCTCCTACAATGAGCAGTTCTTC.

The V call is TRBV7-9, the J call TRBJ1-2; D uncertain. Looked up from germline, CDR1 is SEHNR and CDR2 is FQNEAQ (reference sequence). CDR3 size: 15 residues. V gave up 4 bases and J gave up 4 bases, with 16 bases separating them. The CDR3 loop reads CASSSTRGTSYGYTF. CDR3 in DNA: TGTGCCAGCAGCTCCACCCGAGGAACCTCCTATGGCTACACCTTC.

The rearrangement links TRBV27 to TRBJ2-5; TRBD2 aligns across 7 bases. The J segment lost 4 bases and the V segment lost 7 bases, leaving 3 bases of the junction unmatched. This CDR3 has 12 residues. CDR1 MNHEY and CDR2 SMNVEV come from the germline V gene (reference sequence). The DNA of the CDR3 is TGTGCCAGCATCGGCGGGGGAGAGACCCAGTACTTC. Translation gives CASIGGGETQYF.

The CDR3 here is CASSSDRVRDEQFF. CDR3 coding DNA: TGTGCCAGCAGTTCGGACAGGGTCAGAGATGAGCAGTTCTTC. V is TRBV6-5 and J is TRBJ2-1, with TRBD1 matching over 8 bases. The CDR3 runs 14 residues. Germline CDR1 reads MNHEY; CDR2 reads SVGAGI. V was clipped by 4 bases and J by 8 bases; unmatched bases: 7.

This clonotype was seen a handful of times. The chain is built from TRBV10-3 and TRBJ2-5, with TRBD2 matching 11 bases. The ends lost 3 bases at V and 6 bases at J; junction bases unmatched: 6. The CDR3 covers 15 residues. In germline, CDR1 is ENHRY, CDR2 SYGVKD. The CDR3 reads CAISELAGVIQTQYF. The CDR3 coding sequence is TGTGCCATCAGTGAACTAGCGGGGGTGATTCAGACCCAGTACTTC.

This clonotype was counted a few times. The V gene is TRBV10-2, the J gene TRBJ1-2, with D unclear. The V end lost 0 bases, the J end lost 4 bases, and 6 bases lay between the germline ends. Germline V gene sequence: CDR1 WSHSY, CDR2 SAAADI. This CDR3 region has 13 residues. The CDR3 nucleotides are TGCGCCAGCAGTGAGTCGGACGCCTATGGCTACACCTTC. Translation gives CASSESDAYGYTF.

This CDR3 reads CSGSKGSSDTQYF. CDR3 in DNA: TGCAGCGGTTCGAAGGGCTCCTCAGATACGCAGTATTTT. The chain carries TRBV29-1 and TRBJ2-3, with D unclear. This CDR3 comprises 13 residues. The V gene's germline CDR1 is SQVTM and CDR2 ANQGSEA. Trimming pared 7 bases from V and 4 bases from J, leaving 15 bases between.

The genes are TRBV9 and TRBJ2-5; TRBD1 matches at 7 bases. Germline loops: CDR1 SGDLS, CDR2 YYNGEE. V trimming: 0 bases; J trimming: 1 base; junction bases outside the gene matches: 6. This CDR3 has 16 amino acids. This CDR3 is CASSVADRDSQETQYF. In DNA, the CDR3 is TGTGCCAGCAGCGTAGCTGATAGGGACAGCCAAGAGACCCAGTACTTC.

In its sample, this clonotype was seen a few times. The CDR3 DNA reads as TGTGCCAGCAGCTTAGGGCCAGCGGGGGGGCCCAATGAGCAGTTCTTC. As protein: CASSLGPAGGPNEQFF. This chain links TRBV7-2 with TRBJ2-1; TRBD2 aligns across 10 bases. The germline V gene encodes CDR1 SGHTA and CDR2 FQGNSA. V gave up 1 base and J gave up 6 bases; unmatched junction bases: 6. The CDR3 extends over 16 amino acids.

This clonotype came up a few times. The chain employs TRBV20-1 and TRBJ2-5; 7 bases align to TRBD2. The CDR3 loop spans 12 amino acids. The junction had 5 bases not matched to a gene; V was cut back by 5 bases and J by 5 bases. The V gene's germline CDR1 is DFQATT and CDR2 SNEGSKA (reference sequence). CDR3: CSAPGGWETQYF. Here the CDR3 DNA reads TGCAGTGCTCCGGGGGGTTGGGAGACCCAGTACTTC.

This clonotype was observed at least ten times. The chain uses TRBV29-1 and TRBJ2-7, with D maybe TRBD2 (7 bases). The CDR3 has 12 amino acids. V shed 3 bases and J shed 6 bases, with 12 bases lying between them. Per germline, CDR1 SQVTM and CDR2 ANQGSEA. CDR3 DNA sequence: TGCAGCGTTGATAACGGGGGGCGCGAGCAGTACTTC. This codes for CSVDNGGREQYF.

This clonotype was observed a handful of times. This chain links TRBV13 with TRBJ2-3; 13 bases agree with TRBD2. V dropped 5 bases and J dropped 4; count of bases not matched to a gene: 9. The V gene's germline CDR1 is PRHDT and CDR2 FYEKMQ (reference sequence). The CDR3 has 17 residues. The CDR3 is CASSPRTSGGQADTQYF. The CDR3 nucleotides are TGTGCCAGCAGCCCTCGGACTAGCGGGGGACAGGCAGATACGCAGTATTTT.

The chain uses TRBV5-6 and TRBJ2-7, with TRBD1 as a possible D gene (5 bases). The CDR3 is made up of 13 amino acids. Germline CDR1 reads SGHDT; CDR2 reads YYEEEE. The V end lost 6 bases, the J end lost 6 bases, and 16 bases lay between the germline ends. The CDR3 protein is CASTQGSGFEQYF. CDR3 nucleotide sequence: TGTGCCAGCACTCAGGGATCAGGGTTCGAGCAGTACTTC.

The CDR3 sequence: CASSYSWGSNQPQHF. CDR3 DNA: TGTGCCAGCAGTTACTCTTGGGGTAGCAATCAGCCCCAGCATTTT. This rearrangement joins TRBV6-6 to TRBJ1-5; no firm D call. The V and J ends lost 0 bases and 0 bases respectively, with 6 bases between them. The germline V gene encodes CDR1 MNHNY and CDR2 SVGAGI (reference sequence). The length of the CDR3 is 15 residues.

CDR3 residues: CSARELAQGQNTEAFF. CDR3 nucleotides: TGCAGTGCTAGGGAACTTGCACAGGGCCAGAACACTGAAGCTTTCTTT. The rearrangement links TRBV20-1 to TRBJ1-1, with TRBD1 as a possible D gene (6 bases). This CDR3 spans 16 amino acids. Germline V gene sequence: CDR1 DFQATT, CDR2 SNEGSKA (reference sequence). Trimming pared 3 bases from V and 1 base from J, leaving 18 bases between.

This clonotype was seen once. For the CDR3, the DNA is TGTGCCAGCAGTCAGCTAAGGGGTAGCTCCTACGAGCAGTACTTC. Translating gives CASSQLRGSSYEQYF. This rearrangement joins TRBV6-5 to TRBJ2-7; perhaps TRBD1 as D (5 bases). The length of the CDR3 is 15 residues. CDR1 and CDR2 (germline): MNHEY, SVGAGI. V was cut by 5 bases and J by 0 bases, with 14 bases left in between.

The gene calls are TRBV28 and TRBJ2-1; TRBD2 aligns across 12 bases. V shed 6 bases and J 3 bases; nucleotides not matched to a gene: 3. Germline CDR1 reads MDHEN; CDR2 reads SYDVKM. The CDR3 totals 15 residues. In DNA form, the CDR3 reads TGTGCCAGCAGACTAGCGGGGGGCATCTACAATGAGCAGTTCTTC. Amino acid sequence: CASRLAGGIYNEQFF.

This clonotype was picked up one time. The CDR3 region has the DNA TGTGCCAGCAGCTTAGTCCTTCCCCGACTAGAGACCCAGTACTTC. Protein: CASSLVLPRLETQYF. The chain links TRBV5-6 to TRBJ2-5; D is unresolved. The germline V gene has CDR1 SGHDT and CDR2 YYEEEE. The V end was cut by 2 bases, the J end by 4 bases, with 15 bases between. This CDR3 contains 15 residues.

This clonotype occurred once. The V call is TRBV11-2, the J call TRBJ2-3; 7 positions agree with TRBD2. The CDR3 extends over 16 amino acids. Trimming removed 5 bases from V and 5 bases from J; junction bases left unmatched: 13. Germline V gene lookup returns CDR1 SGHAT and CDR2 FQNNGV. CDR3 loop: CASSPSVAGEIDTQYF. As DNA, the CDR3 is TGTGCCAGCAGCCCTTCGGTCGCGGGGGAGATAGATACGCAGTATTTT. Combining the CDR3 with reference TRBV11-2 and TRBJ2-3 gives the whole variable domain EAGVAQSPRYKIIEKRQSVAFWCNPISGHATLYWYQQILGQGPKLLIQFQNNGVVDDSQLPKDRFSAERLKGVDSTLKIQPAKLEDSAVYLCASSPSVAGEIDTQYFGPGTRLTVL.